Listed below are T cell receptor beta chains from one sample, sequenced in a study of OX40 agonist ivuxolimab in advanced cancers. Measured with immunoSEQ multiplex PCR; TCRdb has only the in-frame clones, and not every one. Seen here are about 62,000 clones, 79% observed once, and the top ten hold 11%. The sequencing used CD4+ or CD8+ T cells sorted from blood, collected in a trial of the OX40 agonist ivuxolimab. These receptors were collected from an adult with an advanced solid tumor such as melanoma, head and neck, liver or kidney cancer. CDR3s include the opening cysteine and the closing phenylalanine or tryptophan. D genes are given only for firm matches. Some rows mark clone size as missing; the rest say once, few, many or name a class of expanded clone.

TRBV5-6	TRBJ1-1	-	-	CASSLWNTEAFF	TGTGCCAGCAGCTTATGGAACACTGAAGCTTTCTTT
TRBV9	TRBJ2-7	few	-	CASSSHDYEQYF	TGTGCCAGCAGCTCCCACGACTACGAGCAGTACTTC
TRBV28	TRBJ2-1	many	TRBD2	CASSLGGSGTYNEQFF	TGTGCCAGCAGTTTAGGCGGGAGTGGAACCTACAATGAGCAGTTCTTC
TRBV27	TRBJ1-1	-	TRBD1	CASSSQGVNTEAFF	TGTGCCAGCAGTTCACAGGGGGTGAACACTGAAGCTTTCTTT
TRBV5-5	TRBJ1-4	-	-	CASSLVGGEKLFF	TGTGCCAGCAGCTTGGTAGGGGGTGAAAAACTGTTTTTT
TRBV7-2	TRBJ1-1	-	-	CASSLVRPTAFF	TGTGCCAGCAGCTTAGTGCGGCCCACTGCTTTCTTT
TRBV25-1	TRBJ2-2	-	-	CASVPMGGNTGELFF	TGTGCCAGCGTCCCGATGGGGGGTAACACCGGGGAGCTGTTTTTT
TRBV29-1	TRBJ1-2	-	TRBD1	CSVSGTGGFYGYTF	TGCAGCGTTTCCGGGACAGGGGGCTTCTATGGCTACACCTTC
TRBV19	TRBJ2-3	few	-	CASSMWEWDTQYF	TGTGCCAGTAGTATGTGGGAATGGGATACGCAGTATTTT
TRBV19	TRBJ1-1	-	TRBD1	CASLRGQGYTEAFF	TGTGCCAGCCTCAGGGGGCAGGGGTACACTGAAGCTTTCTTT
TRBV30	TRBJ1-2	few	TRBD1	CAWGQGSYGYTF	TGTGCCTGGGGACAGGGCTCCTATGGCTACACCTTC
TRBV5-4	TRBJ2-3	-	TRBD1	CASSLIGQGTDTQYF	TGTGCCAGCAGCTTGATAGGACAGGGAACAGATACGCAGTATTTT
TRBV27	TRBJ2-7	-	-	CLAGTSYEQYF	TGTTTAGCCGGAACCTCCTACGAGCAGTACTTC
TRBV7-2	TRBJ2-7	-	-	CASSQVTGKWEQYF	TGTGCCAGCAGCCAAGTAACAGGGAAATGGGAGCAGTACTTC
TRBV4-3	TRBJ2-1	-	-	CASSQTHTSYNEQFF	TGCGCCAGCAGCCAAACACATACTTCCTACAATGAGCAGTTCTTC
TRBV5-1	TRBJ2-7	medium-sized	-	CASSFIDTVHEQYF	TGCGCCAGCAGCTTCATTGATACAGTGCACGAGCAGTACTTC
TRBV2	TRBJ1-1	few	-	CASRPGTYTEAFF	TGTGCCAGCAGACCAGGTACATACACTGAAGCTTTCTTT
TRBV6-5	TRBJ2-1	-	TRBD2	CASSYGSGTVNEQFF	TGTGCCAGCAGTTACGGCAGCGGGACGGTCAATGAGCAGTTCTTC
TRBV18	TRBJ2-2	-	TRBD2	CASSPGLAGENGELFF	TGTGCCAGCTCCCCTGGACTAGCGGGAGAAAATGGGGAGCTGTTTTTT
TRBV10-3	TRBJ1-5	-	-	CAISESWGNQPQHF	TGTGCCATCAGTGAGTCCTGGGGCAATCAGCCCCAGCATTTT
TRBV5-4	TRBJ1-1	-	TRBD1	CASSRQGWANTEAFF	TGTGCCAGCAGCCGACAGGGGTGGGCGAACACTGAAGCTTTCTTT
TRBV29-1	TRBJ2-3	-	-	CSVAAGTTDTQYF	TGCAGCGTGGCGGCGGGGACCACAGATACGCAGTATTTT
TRBV27	TRBJ1-2	-	TRBD1	CASSLSLRDRPYGYTF	TGTGCCAGCAGTCTCTCACTTAGGGACAGACCCTATGGCTACACCTTC
TRBV25-1	TRBJ2-1	-	TRBD1	CASSAPPGTGGMNEQFF	TGTGCCAGCAGTGCTCCCCCCGGGACAGGGGGGATGAATGAGCAGTTCTTC
TRBV7-2	TRBJ2-3	-	TRBD2	CASSFISGRVTSTDTQYF	TGTGCCAGCAGCTTTATTAGCGGGAGGGTAACGAGCACAGATACGCAGTATTTT
TRBV10-3	TRBJ2-7	many	-	CAISEGSGSYEQYF	TGTGCCATCAGTGAGGGGTCAGGGTCCTACGAGCAGTACTTC
TRBV23-1	TRBJ2-7	once	TRBD2	CASSQVREGLYEQYF	TGCGCCAGCAGTCAAGTCCGGGAGGGCCTGTACGAGCAGTACTTC
TRBV5-5	TRBJ2-7	-	TRBD1	CATSSLGQGYEQYF	TGTGCCACTTCGAGCTTGGGACAGGGCTACGAGCAGTACTTC
TRBV5-4	TRBJ1-1	-	-	CASSLEQNPKAFF	TGTGCCAGCAGCTTGGAACAGAACCCAAAAGCTTTCTTT
TRBV6-1	TRBJ1-2	-	-	CASSEAETGNYGYTF	TGTGCCAGCAGTGAAGCCGAAACAGGGAACTATGGCTACACCTTC
TRBV19	TRBJ1-5	-	-	CASSIPPGAGPYSNQPQHF	TGTGCCAGTAGTATACCCCCGGGGGCCGGGCCTTATAGCAATCAGCCCCAGCATTTT
TRBV6-5	TRBJ2-7	-	-	CASSYTADEQYF	TGTGCCAGCAGTTACACGGCGGACGAGCAGTACTTC
TRBV11-2	TRBJ2-7	-	-	CASSLLTQREQYF	TGTGCCAGCAGCTTACTTACCCAAAGGGAGCAGTACTTC
TRBV10-3	TRBJ1-5	-	-	CAISLSGDSNQPQHF	TGTGCCATCAGCCTCTCCGGCGATAGCAATCAGCCCCAGCATTTT
TRBV18	TRBJ1-2	-	TRBD1	CASSQQGSGYTF	TGTGCCAGCTCACAACAGGGGAGCGGCTACACCTTC
TRBV11-3	TRBJ2-3	-	-	CASSRQYTDTQYF	TGTGCCAGCAGCCGACAGTACACAGATACGCAGTATTTT
TRBV28	TRBJ2-7	-	TRBD1	CASKLTGGREQYF	TGTGCCAGCAAACTGACAGGGGGCCGCGAGCAGTACTTC
TRBV5-6	TRBJ2-2	-	-	CASSWGVNTGELFF	TGTGCCAGCAGCTGGGGGGTGAACACCGGGGAGCTGTTTTTT
TRBV9	TRBJ2-3	-	-	CASSPEGDTQYF	TGTGCCAGCAGCCCCGAGGGAGATACGCAGTATTTT
TRBV7-2	TRBJ2-7	-	-	CASSLAPPYEQYF	TGTGCCAGCAGCTTAGCCCCCCCCTACGAGCAGTACTTC
TRBV18	TRBJ1-1	-	-	CASSPGIRSKAFF	TGTGCCAGCTCGCCCGGGATCCGATCTAAAGCTTTCTTT
TRBV5-8	TRBJ1-2	-	TRBD1	CASTPQGGWGLGYTF	TGTGCCAGCACCCCCCAGGGGGGGTGGGGGCTTGGCTACACCTTC
TRBV10-3	TRBJ2-6	-	TRBD1	CAISDWDRGPTDSSGANVLTF	TGTGCCATCAGTGACTGGGACAGGGGGCCTACTGACAGCTCTGGGGCCAACGTCCTGACTTTC
TRBV4-1	TRBJ1-2	-	TRBD1	CAGYTTSTGGNHYGYTF	TGCGCCGGATATACCACTTCGACAGGGGGCAATCACTATGGCTACACCTTC
TRBV19	TRBJ2-3	-	TRBD2	CASSMGLADYTDTQYF	TGTGCCAGTAGTATGGGACTAGCGGATTACACAGATACGCAGTATTTT
TRBV5-1	TRBJ1-3	-	TRBD1	CASSAGGSGNTIYF	TGCGCCAGCAGCGCAGGGGGTTCTGGAAACACCATATATTTT
TRBV11-1	TRBJ1-6	few	TRBD1	CASGPGDRLFPLHF	TGTGCCAGCGGACCAGGGGACAGATTATTCCCCCTCCACTTT
TRBV6-5	TRBJ1-5	-	-	CASSSNWGNQPQHF	TGTGCCAGCAGTTCAAATTGGGGCAATCAGCCCCAGCATTTT
TRBV5-5	TRBJ1-5	-	-	CASSLDIWGNQPQHF	TGTGCCAGCAGCTTGGATATCTGGGGCAATCAGCCCCAGCATTTT
TRBV25-1	TRBJ2-7	-	-	CASIDAGGGQLEQYF	TGTGCCAGCATTGACGCCGGAGGGGGGCAGTTAGAGCAGTACTTC
TRBV2	TRBJ2-7	once	-	CASSDGQEGAHEQYF	TGTGCCAGCAGTGACGGTCAGGAGGGGGCCCACGAGCAGTACTTC
TRBV6-1	TRBJ1-2	-	-	CASSEDGWSGYTF	TGTGCCAGCAGTGAAGACGGGTGGAGTGGCTACACCTTC
TRBV18	TRBJ2-2	-	-	CASSSTVISNTGELFF	TGTGCCAGCTCATCGACAGTAATCTCGAACACCGGGGAGCTGTTTTTT
TRBV19	TRBJ2-7	-	-	CASSLTGSYEQYF	TGTGCCAGTAGCCTTACAGGGAGTTACGAGCAGTACTTC
TRBV23-1	TRBJ2-7	-	-	CASSQVAQLGPYEQYF	TGCGCCAGCAGTCAAGTAGCCCAATTAGGGCCCTACGAGCAGTACTTC
TRBV28	TRBJ1-4	few	-	CASSPWTATNEKLFF	TGTGCCAGCAGTCCCTGGACAGCAACTAATGAAAAACTGTTTTTT
TRBV7-9	TRBJ2-3	-	TRBD2	CASSSLAGGLFGTDTQYF	TGTGCCAGCAGCTCGCTTGCGGGAGGGCTATTTGGCACAGATACGCAGTATTTT
TRBV7-3	TRBJ2-1	-	TRBD2	CASSPTSGSFYEQFF	TGTGCCAGCAGCCCTACTAGCGGGAGTTTCTATGAGCAGTTCTTC
TRBV4-1	TRBJ1-1	-	-	CASSRLPPGMNTEAFF	TGCGCCAGCAGCCGCCTTCCTCCGGGCATGAACACTGAAGCTTTCTTT
TRBV7-6	TRBJ2-5	-	TRBD2	CASSLLAGGRSETQYF	TGTGCCAGCAGCTTACTAGCGGGAGGGAGGTCAGAGACCCAGTACTTC